This TCR beta chain is from a study of T-cell memory formation after mild COVID-19. Study-level points and caveats: In pre-infection memory, a portion of responding clones appeared, which suggested that cross-reactive memory joined.

This clonotype was detected only a few times. Its specificity is unknown. A single record per CDR3 protein comes from TCRdb applying MiXCR to the 5' RACE reads. The sample gives about half a million distinct CDR3 sequences, roughly 18% of which show up once; 12% is in the top ten. The length of the CDR3 is 15 residues. CDR1 and CDR2 from the germline V gene are LGHNA and YNFKEQ. Trimming cost V 4 bases and J 6 bases, with 18 bases left between them. The V gene is TRBV4-2, the J gene TRBJ1-2; D perhaps matches TRBD1 (6 bases). This receptor was identified in an adult woman who had mild COVID-19 (a few samples of this study predate the infection). Cell type and time point are not known. The source material was PBMCs or a T cell subset sorted from them (not recorded which). CDR3 nucleotide sequence: TGTGCCAGCAGCCGCAGCCGGGACATCGGAGATGGCTACACCTTC. This sequence encodes CASSRSRDIGDGYTF.